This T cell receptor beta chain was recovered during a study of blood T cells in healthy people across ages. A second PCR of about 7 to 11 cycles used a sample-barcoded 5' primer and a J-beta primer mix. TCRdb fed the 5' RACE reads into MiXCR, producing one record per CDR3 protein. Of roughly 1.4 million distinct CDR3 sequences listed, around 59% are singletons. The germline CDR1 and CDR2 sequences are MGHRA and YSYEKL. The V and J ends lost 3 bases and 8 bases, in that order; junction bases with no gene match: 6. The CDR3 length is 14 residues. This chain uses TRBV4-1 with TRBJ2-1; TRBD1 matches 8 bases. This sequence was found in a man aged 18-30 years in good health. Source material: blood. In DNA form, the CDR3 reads TGCGCCAGCAGCCAGGGACAGGTTCCCGATGAGCAGTTCTTC. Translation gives CASSQGQVPDEQFF.